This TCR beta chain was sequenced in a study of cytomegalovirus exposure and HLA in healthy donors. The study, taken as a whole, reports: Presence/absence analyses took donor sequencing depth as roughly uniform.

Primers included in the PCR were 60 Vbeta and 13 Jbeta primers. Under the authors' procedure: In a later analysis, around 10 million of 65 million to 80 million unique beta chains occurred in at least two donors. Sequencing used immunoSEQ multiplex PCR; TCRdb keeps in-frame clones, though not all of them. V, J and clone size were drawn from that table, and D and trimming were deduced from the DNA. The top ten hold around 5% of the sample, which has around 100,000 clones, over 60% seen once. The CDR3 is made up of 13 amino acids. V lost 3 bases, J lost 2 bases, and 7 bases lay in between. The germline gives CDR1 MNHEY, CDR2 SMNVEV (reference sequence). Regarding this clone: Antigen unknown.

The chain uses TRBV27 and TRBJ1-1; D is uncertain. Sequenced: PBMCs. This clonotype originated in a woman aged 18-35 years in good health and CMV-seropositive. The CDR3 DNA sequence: TGTGCCAGCAGTTTGGGGAGTAACACTGAAGCTTTCTTT. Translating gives CASSLGSNTEAFF.